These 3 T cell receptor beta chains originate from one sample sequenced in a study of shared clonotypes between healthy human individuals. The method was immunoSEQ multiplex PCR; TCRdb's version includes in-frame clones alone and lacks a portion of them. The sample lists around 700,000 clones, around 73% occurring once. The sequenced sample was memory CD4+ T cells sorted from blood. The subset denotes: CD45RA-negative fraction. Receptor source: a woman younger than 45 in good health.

As DNA, the CDR3 is TGTGCCAGCAGTTATACCCGTACGCAGTATTTT. Translation: CASSYTRTQYF. V and J are TRBV28 and TRBJ2-3, with D hard to call. CDR3 length equals 11 residues. Deletions cut 4 bases from V and 8 bases from J, with 7 bases between. From germline, CDR1 is MDHEN and CDR2 SYDVKM.

The CDR3 region is CASSPRQGYSGNTIYF. The CDR3 bases are TGTGCCAGCTCACCACGGCAGGGTTACTCTGGAAACACCATATATTTT. The rearrangement links TRBV18 to TRBJ1-3; D possibly corresponds to TRBD1 (5 bases). Germline V lookup: CDR1 KGHSH, CDR2 LQKENI. This CDR3 contains 16 residues. V lost 1 base, J lost 0 bases, and 10 bases lay in between.

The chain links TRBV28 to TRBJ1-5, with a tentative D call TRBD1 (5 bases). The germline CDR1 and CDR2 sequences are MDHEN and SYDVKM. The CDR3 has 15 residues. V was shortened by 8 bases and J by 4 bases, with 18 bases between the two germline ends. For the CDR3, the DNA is TGTGCCAGCGATGAGTTGGCAGGGTTTAATCAGCCCCAGCATTTT. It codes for CASDELAGFNQPQHF.